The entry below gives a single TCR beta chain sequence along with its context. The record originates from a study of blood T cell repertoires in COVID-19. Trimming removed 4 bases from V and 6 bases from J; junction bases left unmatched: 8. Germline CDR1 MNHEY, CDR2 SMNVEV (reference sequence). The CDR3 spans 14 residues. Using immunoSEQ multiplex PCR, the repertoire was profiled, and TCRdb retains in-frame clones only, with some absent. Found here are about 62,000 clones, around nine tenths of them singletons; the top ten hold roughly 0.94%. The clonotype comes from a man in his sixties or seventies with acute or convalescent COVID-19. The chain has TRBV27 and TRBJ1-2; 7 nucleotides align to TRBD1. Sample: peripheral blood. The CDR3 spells CASSSLGQVDGYTF. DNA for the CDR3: TGTGCCAGCAGTTCATTAGGACAGGTTGATGGCTACACCTTC.